This T cell receptor beta chain came from a study of early T cells in non-severe SARS-CoV-2 infection (dated by TCRdb to the early 2020s). With respect to the entire study: Because TCR sequencing was done on bulk RNA from unsorted whole blood, the alpha and beta chains could not be paired.

The CDR3 runs 16 residues from the cysteine to the phenylalanine. Just the 48-base CDR3 DNA is kept, in frame starting at base 1. V sheds 0 bases and J sheds 4 bases, leaving 15 bases between their ends. CDR1 and CDR2, looked up from the germline V gene, are LGHNA and YNFKEQ. The library came from 5' RACE. This sample was sequenced with a NextSeq 500. Unique molecular identifiers were attached to individual cDNA molecules in the TCR library protocol so that sequencing error and PCR bias could be corrected. TCR alpha and beta chains were both sequenced, and the abundances of alpha and beta sequences in each sample were closely correlated with each other. As for the original processing: Decombinator V4 was used to perform V gene, J gene and CDR3 annotation of TCR sequences. Expanded TCRs were defined as changing significantly between any two time points under a Poisson model with p below 0.0001. TCR abundances were normalised to the total number of TCRs sequenced in each sample and reported as counts per million. TRAV1-2 paired with TRAJ12, TRAJ20 or TRAJ33 defined MAIT TCRs, while TRAV10 paired with TRAJ18 defined iNKT TCRs. VDJdb, accessed 1 November 2021, was searched for CMV, EBV and SARS-CoV-2 annotated TCRs, with TCRs annotated for multiple antigens excluded. Clones were called with MiXCR by TCRdb after fastp trimmed the public reads at Q25, and only in-frame beta chains were retained. Duplicate CDR3 protein sequences are folded into a single record with the most common DNA and genes. The V and J calls reflect TCRdb's pipeline rather than the authors' work. The sample includes approximately 32,000 distinct CDR3 sequences, with around 4% observed a single time. Together, the top ten hold 8.2% of the sample.

This clonotype was detected ten times or more. It lacks a known antigen. The input lacks base qualities; no much larger clone sits a single base away. On the study overall, not on this receptor specifically: Matching against VDJdb was skewed toward anti-spike CD8 responses, likely underestimated virus-specific expansions, and missed private and CD4 specificities.

Set within a cohort of healthcare workers in London, UK, this nested case-control study involved weekly PCR testing of nasopharyngeal swabs along with blood sampling. Healthcare workers were recruited between 23 and 31 March 2020, during the week of the UK lockdown, and were followed weekly for up to about 15 weeks. The receptor was derived from an adult who was a healthcare worker with PCR-confirmed SARS-CoV-2 infection or an uninfected control (not recorded which). Here the chain combines TRBV4-2 and TRBJ2-5; a tentative D call is TRBD1 (6 bases match). Sequenced: whole blood. This receptor carries the CDR3 CASSQDRSTGLETQYF. The nucleotide sequence is given as TGTGCCAGCAGCCAAGATCGATCCACAGGGTTAGAGACCCAGTACTTC.